A single TCR beta chain is shown here with its context. Its antigen is not known. The data were taken from a study of Ad26.COV2.S vaccination and SARS-CoV-2 variants. TCRdb's copy holds only in-frame clones and misses some; the assay was immunoSEQ multiplex PCR. The sample has about 350,000 clones; just over 90% are singletons. Germline lookup yields CDR1 ENHRY and CDR2 SYGVKD. There are 15 residues in the CDR3. With 10 bases clipped from V and 3 bases from J, the junction kept 7 bases outside the gene matches. The study's findings and limits: Reportedly, after vaccination the spike-specific CD8+ and CD4+ T cell responses displayed substantial breadth. Analytic work on TCR breadth and depth might have understated the full extent of total T cell responses. Vaccine and placebo recipients had similar non-spike TCR breadth.

The source material was peripheral blood, sampled after recovery from COVID-19. The chain combines TRBV10-3 with TRBJ1-4, with TRBD1 matching 11 bases. The receptor's source is a human donor who had recovered from COVID-19. CDR3 loop: CATTRTGGSNEKLFF. DNA for the CDR3: TGTGCCACCACTAGGACAGGGGGCTCTAATGAAAAACTGTTTTTT.